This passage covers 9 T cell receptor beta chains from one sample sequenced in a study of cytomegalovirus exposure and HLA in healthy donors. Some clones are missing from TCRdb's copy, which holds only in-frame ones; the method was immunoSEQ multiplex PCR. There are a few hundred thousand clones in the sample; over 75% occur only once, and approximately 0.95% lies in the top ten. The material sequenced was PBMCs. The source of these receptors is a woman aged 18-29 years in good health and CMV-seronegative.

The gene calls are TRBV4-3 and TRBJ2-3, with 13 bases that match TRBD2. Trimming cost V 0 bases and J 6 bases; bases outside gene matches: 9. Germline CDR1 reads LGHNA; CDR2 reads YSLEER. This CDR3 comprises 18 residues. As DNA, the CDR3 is TGCGCCAGCAGCCAAGACTCGGGACTAGCGGGGAAGGACGATACGCAGTATTTT. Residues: CASSQDSGLAGKDDTQYF.

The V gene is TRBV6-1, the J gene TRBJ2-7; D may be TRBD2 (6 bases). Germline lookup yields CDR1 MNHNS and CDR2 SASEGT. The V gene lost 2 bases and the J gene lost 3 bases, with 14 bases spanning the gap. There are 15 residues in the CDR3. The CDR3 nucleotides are TGTGCCAGCAGTGAAAGCGTAGCGGAGGGCTACGAGCAGTACTTC. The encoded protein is CASSESVAEGYEQYF.

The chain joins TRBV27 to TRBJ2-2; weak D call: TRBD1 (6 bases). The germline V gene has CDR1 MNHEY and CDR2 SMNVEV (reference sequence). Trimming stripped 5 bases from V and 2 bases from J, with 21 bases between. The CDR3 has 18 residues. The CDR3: CASSPSYGQQINTGELFF. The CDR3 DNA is TGTGCCAGCAGTCCCTCATACGGACAGCAGATAAACACCGGGGAGCTGTTTTTT.

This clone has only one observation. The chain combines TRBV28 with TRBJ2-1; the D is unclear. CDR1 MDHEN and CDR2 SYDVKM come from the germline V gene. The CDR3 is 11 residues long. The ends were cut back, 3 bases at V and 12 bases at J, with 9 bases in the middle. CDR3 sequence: CASSFTDRQFF. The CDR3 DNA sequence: TGTGCCAGCAGTTTCACAGACCGGCAGTTCTTC. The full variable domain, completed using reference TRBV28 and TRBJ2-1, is DVKVTQSSRYLVKRTGEKVFLECVQDMDHENMFWYRQDPGLGLRLIYFSYDVKMKEKGDIPEGYSVSREKKERFSLILESASTNQTSMYLCASSFTDRQFFGPGTRLTVL.

The CDR3 region has the DNA TGTGCCAGCAGTGATGGGACAGGGGCGGCCACTGAAGCTTTCTTT. Its translation: CASSDGTGAATEAFF. This chain uses TRBV6-1 with TRBJ1-1; TRBD1 matches 10 bases. Looked up from germline, CDR1 is MNHNS and CDR2 is SASEGT. This CDR3 spans 15 amino acids. Trimming cost V 3 bases and J 4 bases; bases outside gene matches: 5.

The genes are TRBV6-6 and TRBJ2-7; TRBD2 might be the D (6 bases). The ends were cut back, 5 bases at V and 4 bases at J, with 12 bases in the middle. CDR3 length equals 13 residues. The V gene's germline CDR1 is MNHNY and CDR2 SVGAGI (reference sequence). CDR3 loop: CASSGLRGYEQYF. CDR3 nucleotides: TGTGCCAGCAGTGGCCTCCGGGGGTACGAGCAGTACTTC.

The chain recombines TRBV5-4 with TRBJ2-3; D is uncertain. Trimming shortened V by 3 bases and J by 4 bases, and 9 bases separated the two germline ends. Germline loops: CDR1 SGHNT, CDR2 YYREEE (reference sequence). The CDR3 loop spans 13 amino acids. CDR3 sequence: CASSSPQADTQYF. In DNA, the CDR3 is TGTGCCAGCAGCTCCCCCCAGGCAGATACGCAGTATTTT.

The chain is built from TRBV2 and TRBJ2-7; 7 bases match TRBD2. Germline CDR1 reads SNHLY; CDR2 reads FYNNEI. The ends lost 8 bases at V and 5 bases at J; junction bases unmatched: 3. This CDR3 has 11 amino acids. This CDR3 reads CASGGVHEQYF. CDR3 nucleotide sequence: TGTGCCAGCGGGGGGGTTCACGAGCAGTACTTC.

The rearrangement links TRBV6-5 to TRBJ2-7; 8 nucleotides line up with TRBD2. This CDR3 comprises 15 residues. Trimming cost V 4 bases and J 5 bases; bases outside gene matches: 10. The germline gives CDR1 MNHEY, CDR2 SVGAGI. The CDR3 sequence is CASSFLGTRVDEQYF. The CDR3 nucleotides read TGTGCCAGCAGTTTCCTCGGGACTAGGGTGGACGAGCAGTACTTC.